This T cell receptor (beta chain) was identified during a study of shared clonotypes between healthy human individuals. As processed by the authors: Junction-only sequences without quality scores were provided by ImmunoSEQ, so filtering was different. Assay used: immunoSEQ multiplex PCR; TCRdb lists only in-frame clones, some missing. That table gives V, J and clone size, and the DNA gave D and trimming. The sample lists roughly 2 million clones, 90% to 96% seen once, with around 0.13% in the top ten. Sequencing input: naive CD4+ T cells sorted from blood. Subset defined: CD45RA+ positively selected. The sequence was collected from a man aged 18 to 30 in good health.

CDR3 in amino acids: CASSLADFTGELFF. The CDR3 coding sequence is TGTGCCAGCAGCTTAGCGGACTTTACCGGGGAGCTGTTTTTT. The chain is built from TRBV7-8 and TRBJ2-2; D perhaps matches TRBD2 (5 bases). With 0 bases removed from V and 5 bases from J, the gap between germline ends came to 7 bases. Germline V CDR1 and CDR2: SGHVS, FQNEAQ. The length of the CDR3 is 14 residues.